The clone carrying this TCR beta chain was counted between two and nine times. Its antigen remains unidentified. These data belong to a study of T cells in localized non-small cell lung cancer. Profiled with immunoSEQ multiplex PCR; TCRdb holds only in-frame clones, not every one. The sample contains about 2,000 clones, 15% to 20% of which appear only once. Regarding the study as a whole: Sequencing involved a lone tumor region, leaving heterogeneity possible.

There are 16 residues in the CDR3. Germline lookup yields CDR1 LNHDA and CDR2 SQIVND (reference sequence). Losses at the gene ends were 2 bases for V and 4 bases for J; bases not matched to a gene: 8. Sequenced material: lung tumor tissue, taken before any cancer treatment. This TCR came from an older female donor with stage I squamous cell lung carcinoma. The genes are TRBV19 and TRBJ2-3; TRBD1 matches at 8 bases. As DNA, the CDR3 is TGTGCCAGTAGTATAACGAATCCAGGGGGCGCAGATACGCAGTATTTT. Its protein product is CASSITNPGGADTQYF.